This T cell receptor (beta chain) appears in the sequencing data of a study of cytomegalovirus exposure and HLA in healthy donors. General study findings and limits: Some TCR beta chains (around 160 of them) were listed as cytomegalovirus-associated.

Measured with immunoSEQ multiplex PCR; TCRdb has only the in-frame clones, and not every one. Of about 130,000 clones listed, roughly 91% were seen once; the top ten hold 3% to 4%. The CDR3 totals 14 residues. The germline CDR1 and CDR2 sequences are SGHRS and YFSETQ. The V and J ends lost 4 bases and 8 bases respectively, with 16 bases between them. Concerning this clone: The target antigen is unknown.

V usage is TRBV5-1 and J usage is TRBJ2-1, with D tentatively TRBD2 (6 bases). Sequences were obtained from PBMCs. The sequence was collected from a man aged 30 to 45 in good health and CMV-seronegative. The CDR3 reads CASSPAGRQDEQFF. The DNA of the CDR3 is TGCGCCAGCAGCCCGGCGGGACGCCAAGATGAGCAGTTCTTC.